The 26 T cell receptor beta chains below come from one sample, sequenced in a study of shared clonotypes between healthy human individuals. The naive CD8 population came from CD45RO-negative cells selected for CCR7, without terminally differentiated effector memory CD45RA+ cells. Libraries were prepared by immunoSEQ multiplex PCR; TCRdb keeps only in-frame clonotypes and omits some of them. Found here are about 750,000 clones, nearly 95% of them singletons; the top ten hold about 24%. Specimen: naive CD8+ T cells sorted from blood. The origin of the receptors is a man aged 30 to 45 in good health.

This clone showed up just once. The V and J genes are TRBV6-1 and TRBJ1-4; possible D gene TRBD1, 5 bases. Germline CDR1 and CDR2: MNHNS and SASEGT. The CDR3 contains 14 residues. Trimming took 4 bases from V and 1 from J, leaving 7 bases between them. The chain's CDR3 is CASSVDITNEKLFF. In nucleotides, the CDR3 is TGTGCCAGCAGTGTGGACATAACTAATGAAAAACTGTTTTTT.

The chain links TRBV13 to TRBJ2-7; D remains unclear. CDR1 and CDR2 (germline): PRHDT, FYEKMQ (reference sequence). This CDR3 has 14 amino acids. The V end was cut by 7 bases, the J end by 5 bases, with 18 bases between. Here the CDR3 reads CASTLGLVFDEQYF. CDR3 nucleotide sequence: TGTGCCAGCACCCTAGGCCTAGTCTTTGACGAGCAGTACTTC.

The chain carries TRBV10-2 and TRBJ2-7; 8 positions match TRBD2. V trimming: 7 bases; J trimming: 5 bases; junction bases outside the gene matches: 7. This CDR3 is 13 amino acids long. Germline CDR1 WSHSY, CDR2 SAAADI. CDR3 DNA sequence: TGCGCCAGCAAGGAGCGGGAGTACGACGAGCAGTACTTC. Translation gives CASKEREYDEQYF.

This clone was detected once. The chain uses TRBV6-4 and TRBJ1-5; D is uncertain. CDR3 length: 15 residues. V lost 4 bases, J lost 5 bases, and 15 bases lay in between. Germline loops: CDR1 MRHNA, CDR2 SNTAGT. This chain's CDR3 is CASSAGPSSDQPQHF. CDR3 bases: TGTGCCAGCAGTGCCGGACCCTCGAGTGATCAGCCCCAGCATTTT.

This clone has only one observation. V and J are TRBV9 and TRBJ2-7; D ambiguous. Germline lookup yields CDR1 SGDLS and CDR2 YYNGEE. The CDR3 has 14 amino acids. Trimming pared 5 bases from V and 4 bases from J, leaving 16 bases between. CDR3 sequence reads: CASSGGSVGYEQYF. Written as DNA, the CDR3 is TGTGCCAGCAGTGGTGGGTCCGTGGGATACGAGCAGTACTTC.

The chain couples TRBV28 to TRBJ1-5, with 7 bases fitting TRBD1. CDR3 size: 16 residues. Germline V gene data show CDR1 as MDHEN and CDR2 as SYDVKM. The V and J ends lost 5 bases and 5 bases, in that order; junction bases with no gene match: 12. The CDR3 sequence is CASSRRPRGLDQPQHF. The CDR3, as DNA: TGTGCCAGCAGTCGCCGGCCTAGGGGGCTTGATCAGCCCCAGCATTTT.

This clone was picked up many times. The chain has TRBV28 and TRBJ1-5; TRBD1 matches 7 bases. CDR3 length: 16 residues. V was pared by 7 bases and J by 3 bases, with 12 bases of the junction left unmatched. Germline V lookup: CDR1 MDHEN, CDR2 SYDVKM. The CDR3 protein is CASIFINRGANQPQHF. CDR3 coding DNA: TGTGCCAGCATCTTCATAAACAGGGGAGCCAATCAGCCCCAGCATTTT.

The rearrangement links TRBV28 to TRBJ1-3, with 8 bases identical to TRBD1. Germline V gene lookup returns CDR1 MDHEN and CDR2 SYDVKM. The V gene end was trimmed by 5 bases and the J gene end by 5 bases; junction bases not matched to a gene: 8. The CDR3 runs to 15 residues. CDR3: CASSTSGQGRNTIYF. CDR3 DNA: TGTGCCAGCAGTACCTCCGGACAGGGTCGAAACACCATATATTTT.

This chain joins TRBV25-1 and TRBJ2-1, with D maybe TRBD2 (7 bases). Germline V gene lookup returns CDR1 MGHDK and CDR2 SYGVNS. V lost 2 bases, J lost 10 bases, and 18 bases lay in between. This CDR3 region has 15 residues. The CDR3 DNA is TGTGCCAGCAGTGAAGGGAGGGGGACAAGGACCGAGCAGTTCTTC. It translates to CASSEGRGTRTEQFF. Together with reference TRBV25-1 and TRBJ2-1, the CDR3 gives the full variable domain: EADIYQTPRYLVIGTGKKITLECSQTMGHDKMYWYQQDPGMELHLIHYSYGVNSTEKGDLSSESTVSRIRTEHFPLTLESARPSHTSQYLCASSEGRGTRTEQFFGPGTRLTVL.

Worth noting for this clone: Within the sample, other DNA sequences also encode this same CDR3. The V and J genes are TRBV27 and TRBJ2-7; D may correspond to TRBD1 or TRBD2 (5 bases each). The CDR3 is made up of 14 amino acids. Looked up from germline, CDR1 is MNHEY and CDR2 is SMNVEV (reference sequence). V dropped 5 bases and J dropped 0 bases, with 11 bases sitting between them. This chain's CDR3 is CASSGGDSSYEQYF. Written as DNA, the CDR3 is TGTGCCAGCAGTGGGGGAGACTCCTCCTACGAGCAGTACTTC.

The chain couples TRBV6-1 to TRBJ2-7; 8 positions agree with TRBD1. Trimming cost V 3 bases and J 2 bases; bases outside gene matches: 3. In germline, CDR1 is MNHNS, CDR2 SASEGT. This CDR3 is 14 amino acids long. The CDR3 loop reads CASSETGVPYEQYF. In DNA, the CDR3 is TGTGCCAGCAGTGAGACAGGGGTCCCCTACGAGCAGTACTTC.

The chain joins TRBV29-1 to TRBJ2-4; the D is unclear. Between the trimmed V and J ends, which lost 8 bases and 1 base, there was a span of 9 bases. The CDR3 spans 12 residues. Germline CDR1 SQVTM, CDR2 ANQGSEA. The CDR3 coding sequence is TGCAGCTGTCAAGGGGCCAAAAACATTCAGTACTTC. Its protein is CSCQGAKNIQYF.

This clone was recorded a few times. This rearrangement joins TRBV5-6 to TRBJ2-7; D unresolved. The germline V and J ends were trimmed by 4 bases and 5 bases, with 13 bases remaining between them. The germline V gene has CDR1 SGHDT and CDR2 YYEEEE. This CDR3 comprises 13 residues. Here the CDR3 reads CASSLTLSDEQYF. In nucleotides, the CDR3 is TGTGCCAGCAGCCTGACTTTATCCGACGAGCAGTACTTC.

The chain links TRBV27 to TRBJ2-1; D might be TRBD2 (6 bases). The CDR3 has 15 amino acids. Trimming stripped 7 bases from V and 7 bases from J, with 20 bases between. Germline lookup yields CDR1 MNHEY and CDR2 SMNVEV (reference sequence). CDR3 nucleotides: TGTGCCAGCATCGGAGGTGGGGGGATGAGAAATGAGCAGTTCTTC. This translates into CASIGGGGMRNEQFF.

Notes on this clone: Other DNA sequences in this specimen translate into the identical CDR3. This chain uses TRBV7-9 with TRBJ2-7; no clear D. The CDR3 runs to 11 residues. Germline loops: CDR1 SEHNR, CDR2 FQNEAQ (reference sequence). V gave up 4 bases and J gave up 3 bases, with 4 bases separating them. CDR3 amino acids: CASSSYYEQYF. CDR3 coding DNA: TGTGCCAGCAGCTCATACTACGAGCAGTACTTC.

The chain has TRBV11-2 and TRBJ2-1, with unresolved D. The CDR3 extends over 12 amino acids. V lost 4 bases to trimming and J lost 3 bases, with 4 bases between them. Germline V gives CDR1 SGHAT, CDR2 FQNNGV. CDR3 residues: CASSYRYNEQFF. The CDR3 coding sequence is TGTGCCAGCAGCTACCGCTACAATGAGCAGTTCTTC.

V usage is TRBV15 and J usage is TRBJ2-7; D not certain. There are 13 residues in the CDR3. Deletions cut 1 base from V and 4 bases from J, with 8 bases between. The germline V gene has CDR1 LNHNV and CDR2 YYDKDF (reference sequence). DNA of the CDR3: TGTGCCACCAGCAGAGGATTCGGGTACGAGCAGTACTTC. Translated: CATSRGFGYEQYF.

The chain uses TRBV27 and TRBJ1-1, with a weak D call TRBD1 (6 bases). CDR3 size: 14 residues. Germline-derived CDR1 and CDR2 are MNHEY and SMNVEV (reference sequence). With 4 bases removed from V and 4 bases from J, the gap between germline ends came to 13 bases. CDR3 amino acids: CASSSRGASTEAFF. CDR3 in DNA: TGTGCCAGCAGTTCAAGGGGGGCCAGCACTGAAGCTTTCTTT.

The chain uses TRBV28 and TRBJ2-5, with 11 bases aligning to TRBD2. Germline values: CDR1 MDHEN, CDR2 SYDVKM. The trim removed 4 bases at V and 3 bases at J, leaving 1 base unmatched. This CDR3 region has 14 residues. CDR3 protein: CASSSGLAEETQYF. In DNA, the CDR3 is TGTGCCAGCAGTTCGGGACTAGCGGAAGAGACCCAGTACTTC.

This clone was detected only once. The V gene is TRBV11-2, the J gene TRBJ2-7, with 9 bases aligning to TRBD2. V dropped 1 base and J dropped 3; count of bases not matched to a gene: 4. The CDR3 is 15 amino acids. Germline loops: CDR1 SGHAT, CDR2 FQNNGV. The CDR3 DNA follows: TGTGCCAGCAGCTTAGTTAGCGGGAGCTTCTACGAGCAGTACTTC. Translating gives CASSLVSGSFYEQYF.

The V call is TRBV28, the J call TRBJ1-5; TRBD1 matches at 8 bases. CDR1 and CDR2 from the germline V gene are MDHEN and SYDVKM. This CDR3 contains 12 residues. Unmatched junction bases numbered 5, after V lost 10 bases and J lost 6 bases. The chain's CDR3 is CAIGQGLQPQHF. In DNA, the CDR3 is TGTGCCATTGGACAGGGACTTCAGCCCCAGCATTTT.

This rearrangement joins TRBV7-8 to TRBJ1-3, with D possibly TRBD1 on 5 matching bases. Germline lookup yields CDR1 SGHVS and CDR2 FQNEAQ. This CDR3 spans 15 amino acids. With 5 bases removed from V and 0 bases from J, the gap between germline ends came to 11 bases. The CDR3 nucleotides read TGTGCCAGCAGCCTTGGACAACTCTCTGGAAACACCATATATTTT. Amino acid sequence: CASSLGQLSGNTIYF.

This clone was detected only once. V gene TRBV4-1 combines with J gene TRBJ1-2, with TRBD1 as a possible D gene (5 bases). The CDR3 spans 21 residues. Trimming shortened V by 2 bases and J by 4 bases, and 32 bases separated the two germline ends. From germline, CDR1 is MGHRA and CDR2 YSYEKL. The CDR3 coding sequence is TGCGCCAGCAGCCAATTGTTCAGTCAGGAGGTTACGTTGCTGGGGCTCTATGGCTACACCTTC. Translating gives CASSQLFSQEVTLLGLYGYTF.

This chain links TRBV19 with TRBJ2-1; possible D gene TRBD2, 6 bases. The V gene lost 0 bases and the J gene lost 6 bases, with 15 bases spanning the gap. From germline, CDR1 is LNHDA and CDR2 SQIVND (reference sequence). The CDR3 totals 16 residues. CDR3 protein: CASSIEVRGFFNEQFF. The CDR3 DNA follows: TGTGCCAGTAGTATAGAAGTCCGGGGGTTTTTCAATGAGCAGTTCTTC.

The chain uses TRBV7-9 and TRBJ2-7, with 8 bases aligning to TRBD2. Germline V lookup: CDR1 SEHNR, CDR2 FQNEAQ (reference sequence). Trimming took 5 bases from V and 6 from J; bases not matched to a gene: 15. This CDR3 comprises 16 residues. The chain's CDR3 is CASSRPGGREAFEQYF. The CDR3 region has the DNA TGTGCCAGCAGCCGACCGGGGGGGCGGGAGGCCTTCGAGCAGTACTTC.

CDR3 residues: CASSQKPGQGVNTEAFF. As DNA, the CDR3 is TGTGCCAGCAGCCAAAAACCGGGACAGGGAGTGAACACTGAAGCTTTCTTT. The chain joins TRBV9 to TRBJ1-1, with 9 bases matching TRBD1. Germline V CDR1 and CDR2: SGDLS, YYNGEE. The length of the CDR3 is 17 residues. Trimming cost V 4 bases and J 0 bases; bases outside gene matches: 10.